Presented here are 23 T cell receptor beta chains from one specimen sequenced in a study of human T cells and chemical hapten exposure. The sample's time point: patch test 2, 6 weeks after DPC sensitization. Documented treatment: therapeutic diphenylcyclopropenone sensitization with weekly scalp DPC. Using its own MiXCR run on the RACE reads, TCRdb lists one record per CDR3 protein. The sample shows some 80,000 distinct CDR3 sequences, roughly 11% of them seen only once. The specimen was whole blood, collected in connection with sensitization to the hapten diphenylcyclopropenone (DPC). The receptors shown here come from a man younger than 30 with alopecia areata. Some clones in this sample may be carry-over from other donors' samples.

V is TRBV6-2 or TRBV6-3 and J is TRBJ1-1; D is ambiguous. The CDR3 is 13 residues long. V was trimmed by 4 bases and J by 1 base, leaving 7 bases between them. Germline V gives CDR1 MNHEY, CDR2 SVGEGT. This chain's CDR3 is CASSLTENTEAFF. CDR3 DNA: TGTGCCAGCAGTTTGACCGAGAACACTGAAGCTTTCTTT.

This rearrangement joins TRBV9 to TRBJ1-1; 7 nucleotides agree with TRBD1. The CDR3 consists of 13 residues. Germline lookup yields CDR1 SGDLS and CDR2 YYNGEE. The V gene end was trimmed by 2 bases and the J gene end by 6 bases; junction bases not matched to a gene: 4. Written as DNA, the CDR3 is TGTGCCAGCAGCGTCAGGGGGTTGGCTGAAGCTTTCTTT. Protein: CASSVRGLAEAFF.

This clonotype was seen only a few times. This chain links TRBV10-3 with TRBJ2-5, with D perhaps TRBD1 (5 bases). The germline CDR1 and CDR2 sequences are ENHRY and SYGVKD. The CDR3 consists of 13 residues. V was pared by 2 bases and J by 4 bases, with 8 bases between. Here the CDR3 reads CAISEGARETQYF. The CDR3 nucleotides are TGTGCCATCAGTGAGGGGGCGCGAGAGACCCAGTACTTC.

Many counts were recorded for this clonotype. V usage is TRBV6-2 or TRBV6-3 and J usage is TRBJ2-7; D is ambiguous. Trimming stripped 7 bases from V and 0 bases from J, with 16 bases between. The CDR3 is 15 amino acids. From germline, CDR1 is MNHEY and CDR2 SVGEGT. The CDR3 nucleotides read TGTGCCAGCAACCTCGACACCCGTATCTCCTACGAGCAGTACTTC. This sequence encodes CASNLDTRISYEQYF.

This clonotype was counted ten times or more. The chain couples TRBV11-2 to TRBJ2-7; the D gene is possibly TRBD2 (6 bases). Trimming stripped 4 bases from V and 3 bases from J, with 7 bases between. Germline V gene lookup returns CDR1 SGHAT and CDR2 FQNNGV. The CDR3 length is 12 residues. The CDR3 region has the DNA TGTGCCAGCAGCTCCGGGGGCTACGAGCAGTACTTC. This translates into CASSSGGYEQYF.

V and J are TRBV6-2 or TRBV6-3 and TRBJ1-5; D might be TRBD1 (5 bases). Germline V gives CDR1 MNHEY, CDR2 SVGEGT. The CDR3 consists of 13 residues. V gave up 11 bases and J gave up 3 bases, with 14 bases separating them. The CDR3 coding sequence is TGTGCCGGCTCCGGGGCCTTCAATCAGCCCCAGCATTTT. Protein product: CAGSGAFNQPQHF.

The chain couples TRBV5-1 to TRBJ1-1; D uncertain. CDR3 length: 14 residues. V lost 0 bases, J lost 1 base, and 7 bases lay in between. From germline, CDR1 is SGHRS and CDR2 YFSETQ. The DNA for the CDR3 is TGCGCCAGCAGCTTGGCCCAAGAGAACACTGAAGCTTTCTTT. Its protein is CASSLAQENTEAFF.

This clonotype was counted a few times. The rearrangement links TRBV20-1 to TRBJ1-4; tentative D call: TRBD1 (5 bases). The CDR3 has 12 residues. Germline assignment: CDR1 DFQATT and CDR2 SNEGSKA (reference sequence). CDR3 in amino acids: CSGRGPGEKLFF. DNA for the CDR3: TGCAGCGGAAGGGGACCCGGGGAAAAACTGTTTTTT.

This clonotype was seen a few times. The V gene is TRBV3-1, the J gene TRBJ2-1; TRBD2 agrees at 11 bases. V lost 3 bases, J lost 3 bases, and 4 bases stayed unmatched. Germline V CDR1 and CDR2: LGHDT, YNNKEL (reference sequence). CDR3 length: 16 amino acids. In DNA, the CDR3 is TGTGCCAGCAGCCACATCCTAGCGGGGGGCTACAATGAGCAGTTCTTC. It specifies CASSHILAGGYNEQFF.

CDR3 sequence: CASSITRGRLGSPLHF. CDR3 in DNA: TGTGCCAGCAGTATCACCAGGGGGAGGCTAGGTTCACCCCTCCACTTT. The chain has TRBV11-2 and TRBJ1-6; 7 bases match TRBD1. The CDR3 sequence is 16 residues long. Germline CDR1 is SGHAT and CDR2 is FQNNGV. V trimming: 6 bases; J trimming: 9 bases; junction bases outside the gene matches: 14.

This clonotype occurred many times. The chain combines TRBV7-3 with TRBJ1-1; 8 bases are shared with TRBD1. The germline V gene encodes CDR1 SGHTA and CDR2 FQGTGA. CDR3 size: 13 residues. V lost 5 bases, J lost 6 bases, and 5 bases stayed unmatched. This CDR3 reads CASSIQGGAEAFF. CDR3 bases: TGTGCCAGCAGCATACAGGGGGGTGCTGAAGCTTTCTTT.

This clonotype was found a few times. This chain links TRBV7-6 with TRBJ1-6; D gene ambiguous. CDR3 size: 17 residues. Deletions cut 5 bases from V and 3 bases from J, with 17 bases between. From germline, CDR1 is SGHVS and CDR2 FNYEAQ. The CDR3 DNA reads TGTGCCAGCAGCCTGGAAAGGGTGACTTACTATAATTCACCCCTCCACTTT. Translation: CASSLERVTYYNSPLHF.

This clonotype was counted between two and nine times. This sequence joins TRBV4-3 and TRBJ1-3, with a weak D call TRBD1 (5 bases). Trimming took 0 bases from V and 2 from J, leaving 8 bases between them. CDR3 size: 15 residues. Germline V lookup: CDR1 LGHNA, CDR2 YSLEER. The CDR3, as DNA: TGCGCCAGCAGCCAAGATGTGACAGCTGGAAACACCATATATTTT. Translating gives CASSQDVTAGNTIYF.

This clonotype was seen more than once but under ten times. This chain links TRBV6-4 with TRBJ2-7; a possible D gene is TRBD2 (6 bases). The V and J ends lost 6 bases and 5 bases respectively, with 14 bases between them. The CDR3 sequence is 13 residues long. CDR1 is MRHNA, CDR2 SNTAGT, per germline. The CDR3 is CASREGGSDEQYV. The DNA of the CDR3 is TGTGCCAGCAGGGAGGGCGGTTCCGACGAGCAGTACGTC.

The rearrangement links TRBV4-1 to TRBJ2-7, with a weak D call TRBD2 (5 bases). V was pared by 5 bases and J by 5 bases, with 16 bases between. Germline loops: CDR1 MGHRA, CDR2 YSYEKL. CDR3 length equals 14 residues. The CDR3 coding sequence is TGCGCCAGCAGCAACCCACTAGAACGGAACGAGCAGTACTTC. It is translated as CASSNPLERNEQYF.

Ten or more counts support this clonotype. The genes are TRBV7-8 and TRBJ1-6; 7 positions agree with TRBD1. Germline CDR1 SGHVS, CDR2 FQNEAQ. V trimming: 5 bases; J trimming: 11 bases; junction bases outside the gene matches: 6. This CDR3 spans 13 amino acids. The CDR3 protein is CASSPMGQTPLHF. The CDR3 coding sequence is TGTGCCAGCAGCCCAATGGGACAGACACCCCTCCACTTT.

This clonotype was seen only a few times. V is TRBV3-1 and J is TRBJ2-5; 8 bases match TRBD1. The CDR3 has 15 amino acids. The ends lost 2 bases at V and 1 base at J; junction bases unmatched: 3. Germline CDR1 reads LGHDT; CDR2 reads YNNKEL (reference sequence). The CDR3 is CASSQLGQAQETQYF. The CDR3, as DNA: TGTGCCAGCAGCCAACTGGGACAGGCCCAAGAGACCCAGTACTTC.

CDR3 in amino acids: CASSLRGVTEAFF. The CDR3 region has the DNA TGTGCCAGCAGCTTAAGAGGGGTCACTGAAGCTTTCTTT. The V gene is TRBV27, the J gene TRBJ1-1; a weak D match, TRBD1 (5 bases). The V and J ends lost 6 bases and 4 bases respectively, with 12 bases between them. This CDR3 comprises 13 residues. In germline, CDR1 is MNHEY, CDR2 SMNVEV (reference sequence).

This clonotype was picked up many times. V gene TRBV7-6 combines with J gene TRBJ1-2; D not resolved. Germline lookup yields CDR1 SGHVS and CDR2 FNYEAQ. The CDR3 loop spans 13 amino acids. The V gene lost 6 bases and the J gene lost 4 bases, with 12 bases spanning the gap. The CDR3 spells CASSQGRTYGYTF. The CDR3 DNA reads as TGTGCCAGCAGTCAAGGACGAACCTATGGCTACACCTTC. Together with reference TRBV7-6 and TRBJ1-2, the CDR3 gives the full variable domain: GAGVSQSPRYKVTKRGQDVALRCDPISGHVSLYWYRQALGQGPEFLTYFNYEAQQDKSGLPNDRFSAERPEGSISTLTIQRTEQRDSAMYRCASSQGRTYGYTFGSGTRLTVV.

This clonotype turned up a few times. This chain uses TRBV9 with TRBJ1-2; D is uncertain. The CDR3 runs to 12 residues. With 0 bases removed from V and 4 bases from J, the gap between germline ends came to 4 bases. The V gene's germline CDR1 is SGDLS and CDR2 YYNGEE. DNA for the CDR3: TGTGCCAGCAGCGTAGGAGTCTATGGCTACACCTTC. This codes for CASSVGVYGYTF.

J is TRBJ2-7 and V is TRBV6-2 or TRBV6-3, with D unresolved. Germline V lookup: CDR1 MNHEY, CDR2 SVGEGT. The CDR3 has 14 amino acids. With 2 bases removed from V and 5 bases from J, the gap between germline ends came to 13 bases. CDR3 sequence reads: CASSYIGGADEQYV. CDR3 nucleotide sequence: TGTGCCAGCAGTTACATTGGCGGAGCAGACGAGCAGTACGTC.

The J gene is TRBJ1-1, the V gene TRBV11-2, with unresolved D. The germline V gene has CDR1 SGHAT and CDR2 FQNNGV. Trimming removed 2 bases at V and 11 bases at J, with 15 bases between. This CDR3 is 13 amino acids long. Here the CDR3 DNA reads TGTGCCAGCAGCTTACGAGTGGAGATAATTGCTTTCTTT. Its protein is CASSLRVEIIAFF.

The sample holds a few counts of this clonotype. This chain links TRBV9 with TRBJ1-2; 9 bases map to TRBD1. The CDR3 is made up of 12 amino acids. With 6 bases clipped from V and 6 bases from J, the junction kept 3 bases outside the gene matches. Germline V gene data show CDR1 as SGDLS and CDR2 as YYNGEE. The CDR3 DNA sequence: TGTGCCAGCACCGGGACAGGGCATGGCTACACCTTC. Its translation: CASTGTGHGYTF. Full variable domain (rest looked up from reference TRBV9 and TRBJ1-2): DSGVTQTPKHLITATGQRVTLRCSPRSGDLSVYWYQQSLDQGLQFLIQYYNGEERAKGNILERFSAQQFPDLHSELNLSSLELGDSALYFCASTGTGHGYTFGSGTRLTVV.